This passage covers 10 T cell receptor beta chains from one sample sequenced in a study of T-cell memory formation after mild COVID-19. TCRdb called the 5' RACE reads again in MiXCR, with one record for every CDR3 protein. The sample has about 470,000 distinct CDR3 sequences; approximately 25% are singletons. The sample comprised PBMCs or a T cell subset sorted from them (not recorded which). The receptors here all came from an adult woman who had mild COVID-19 (a few samples of this study predate the infection). Cell type and time point are not known.

V and J are TRBV6-1 and TRBJ2-2; the D is unclear. Germline CDR1 MNHNS, CDR2 SASEGT. Between the trimmed V and J ends, which lost 7 bases and 7 bases, there was a span of 13 bases. The CDR3 has 13 residues. This CDR3 reads CASKDLGDGELFF. CDR3 sequence (DNA): TGTGCCAGCAAGGATCTCGGTGACGGGGAGCTGTTTTTT.

This clonotype has a count of ten or more. V usage is TRBV24-1 and J usage is TRBJ2-1, with D unresolved. Germline CDR1 reads KGHDR; CDR2 reads SFDVKD. The CDR3 consists of 11 residues. V was shortened by 0 bases and J by 7 bases, with 0 bases between the two germline ends. CDR3 in DNA: TGTGCCACCAGTGATTTGAATGAGCAGTTCTTC. This translates into CATSDLNEQFF.

This clonotype was counted many times. The chain combines TRBV10-2 with TRBJ2-1; D is ambiguous. This CDR3 comprises 15 residues. The V gene lost 5 bases and the J gene lost 5 bases, with 16 bases spanning the gap. Germline V gives CDR1 WSHSY, CDR2 SAAADI. The CDR3 is CASSRPGLDHNEQFF. In DNA, the CDR3 is TGCGCCAGCAGTAGACCCGGGCTAGACCACAATGAGCAGTTCTTC.

The chain has TRBV5-1 and TRBJ2-7; maybe TRBD1 (7 bases). Trimming removed 4 bases at V and 2 bases at J, with 13 bases between. The germline gives CDR1 SGHRS, CDR2 YFSETQ. The length of the CDR3 is 14 residues. CDR3 sequence (DNA): TGCGCCAGCAGCGGAGGGGACAGAGCCTACGAGCAGTACTTC. Translating it yields CASSGGDRAYEQYF. Using reference TRBV5-1 and TRBJ2-7 for the parts outside the CDR3, the full variable domain is KAGVTQTPRYLIKTRGQQVTLSCSPISGHRSVSWYQQTPGQGLQFLFEYFSETQRNKGNFPGRFSGRQFSNSRSEMNVSTLELGDSALYLCASSGGDRAYEQYFGPGTRLTVT.

Points on this clonotype: This clone may be a read error of a much larger clone one base away. The chain employs TRBV11-2 and TRBJ2-5, with 7 bases aligning to TRBD1. Germline V gives CDR1 SGHAT, CDR2 FQNNGV. Germline trimming cut 1 base from V and 3 bases from J; bases unmatched to any gene: 2. The CDR3 runs 14 residues. CDR3 sequence (DNA): TGTGCCAGCAGCTTAGTGACAGGGAAAGAGACCCAGTACTTC. Its translation is CASSLVTGKETQYF.

This clonotype was observed a few times. J is TRBJ1-1 and V is TRBV6-5; no clear D. This CDR3 region has 14 residues. The germline V and J ends were trimmed by 2 bases and 1 base, with 8 bases remaining between them. Germline V gene sequence: CDR1 MNHEY, CDR2 SVGAGI. The CDR3 here is CASSYGRGNTEAFF. The CDR3, as DNA: TGTGCCAGCAGTTACGGACGGGGGAACACTGAAGCTTTCTTT.

This rearrangement joins TRBV6-1 to TRBJ2-2; D gene unclear. Germline CDR1 MNHNS, CDR2 SASEGT. The CDR3 has 13 residues. V was pared by 2 bases and J by 7 bases, with 8 bases between. The DNA for the CDR3 is TGTGCCAGCAGTGAAAGAATGGGCGGGGAGCTGTTTTTT. Translated: CASSERMGGELFF.

The chain employs TRBV7-8 and TRBJ2-6; D perhaps matches TRBD2 (5 bases). The germline V gene encodes CDR1 SGHVS and CDR2 FQNEAQ. The CDR3 has 16 amino acids. The V and J ends lost 5 bases and 2 bases respectively, with 13 bases between them. CDR3 bases: TGTGCCAGCAGCGAGGGAGCGCCGACTGGGGCCAACGTCCTGACTTTC. Translation: CASSEGAPTGANVLTF. The whole variable domain, filled in from reference TRBV7-8 and TRBJ2-6, reads GAGVSQSPRYKVAKRGQDVALRCDPISGHVSLFWYQQALGQGPEFLTYFQNEAQLDKSGLPSDRFFAERPEGSVSTLKIQRTQQEDSAVYLCASSEGAPTGANVLTFGAGSRLTVL.

The V and J genes are TRBV7-3 and TRBJ2-1; D is undetermined. The CDR3 runs 13 residues. V was shortened by 7 bases and J by 8 bases, with 15 bases between the two germline ends. From germline, CDR1 is SGHTA and CDR2 FQGTGA. CDR3 sequence reads: CASTSTLGDEQFF. The DNA for the CDR3 is TGTGCCAGCACGTCCACCCTTGGGGATGAGCAGTTCTTC.

The chain recombines TRBV21-1 with TRBJ1-1; the table calls TRBD1, which could not be checked here. TRBV21-1 is reported as a pseudogene. The CDR3 length is 14 residues. CDR3 residues: CASGTGTGNTEAFF. CDR3 nucleotide sequence: TGTGCCAGCGGGACAGGGACGGGGAACACTGAAGCTTTCTTT.